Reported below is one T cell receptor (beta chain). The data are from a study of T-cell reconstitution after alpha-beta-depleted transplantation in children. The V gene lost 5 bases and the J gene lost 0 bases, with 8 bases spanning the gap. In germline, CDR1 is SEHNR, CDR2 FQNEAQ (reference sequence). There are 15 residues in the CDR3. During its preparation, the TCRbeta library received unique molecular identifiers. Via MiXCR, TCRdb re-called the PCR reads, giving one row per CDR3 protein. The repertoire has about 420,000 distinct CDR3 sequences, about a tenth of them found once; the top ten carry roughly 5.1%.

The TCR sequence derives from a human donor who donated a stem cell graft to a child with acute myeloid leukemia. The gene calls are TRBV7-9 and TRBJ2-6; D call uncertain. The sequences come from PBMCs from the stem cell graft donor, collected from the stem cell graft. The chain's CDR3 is CASSPPSSGANVLTF. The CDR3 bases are TGTGCCAGCAGCCCACCGAGCTCTGGGGCCAACGTCCTGACTTTC.